The 7 T cell receptor beta chains below all came from one sample that was sequenced in a study of PD-1 blockade in classical Hodgkin lymphoma. The patients all showed relapse after autologous stem cell transplantation, while their brentuximab vedotin exposure varied. The repertoire was sequenced with immunoSEQ multiplex PCR; TCRdb's copy has only in-frame clones and lacks some. The sample consists of about 46,000 clones, about three quarters of them appearing once. This specimen was peripheral blood mononuclear cells (PBMCs), taken before the second cycle of nivolumab. All receptors come from a human donor with classical Hodgkin lymphoma.

This chain links TRBV11-3 with TRBJ2-1, with TRBD1 as a possible D gene (5 bases). The CDR3 has 14 amino acids. Germline assignment: CDR1 SGHNT and CDR2 YENEEA. V lost 0 bases and J lost 8, with 11 bases in between. The CDR3 sequence is CASSLDRRAYEQFF. For the CDR3, the DNA is TGTGCCAGCAGCTTAGATCGCAGGGCTTATGAGCAGTTCTTC.

V and J are TRBV19 and TRBJ2-7; D unclear. The CDR3 sequence is 14 residues long. The V end lost 5 bases, the J end lost 0 bases, and 11 bases lay between the germline ends. The germline CDR1 and CDR2 sequences are LNHDA and SQIVND (reference sequence). CDR3 in amino acids: CASSLQPHSYEQYF. CDR3 bases: TGTGCCAGTAGTCTCCAGCCTCACTCCTACGAGCAGTACTTC.

This clone was observed once. The chain uses TRBV4-1 and TRBJ2-1; unclear D gene. Trimming left V 2 bases short and J 10 bases short, with 9 bases between. The germline gives CDR1 MGHRA, CDR2 YSYEKL. This CDR3 spans 12 amino acids. The CDR3 nucleotides read TGCGCCAGCAGCCAAACCACAGAGGAGCAGTTCTTC. This translates into CASSQTTEEQFF.

The chain joins TRBV6-4 to TRBJ2-2; 14 nucleotides align to TRBD2. The V and J ends lost 8 bases and 4 bases, in that order; junction bases with no gene match: 9. This CDR3 contains 17 residues. Looked up from germline, CDR1 is MRHNA and CDR2 is SNTAGT. The CDR3 region has the DNA TGTGCCAGCTCGAGACTAGCGGGAGGGGCGGCCACCGGGGAGCTGTTTTTT. The encoded protein is CASSRLAGGAATGELFF.

The chain carries TRBV11-3 and TRBJ2-3; no definite D call. Germline lookup yields CDR1 SGHNT and CDR2 YENEEA. Trimming took 6 bases from V and 0 from J, leaving 4 bases between them. The CDR3 totals 12 residues. DNA of the CDR3: TGTGCCAGCAGTACTAGCACAGATACGCAGTATTTT. Translated, it gives CASSTSTDTQYF.

This clone has a single count. The chain combines TRBV2 with TRBJ2-7; 9 bases match TRBD1. This CDR3 region has 13 residues. V was pared by 8 bases and J by 2 bases, with 4 bases of the junction left unmatched. Per the germline V gene, CDR1 is SNHLY and CDR2 is FYNNEI. The CDR3 nucleotides are TGTGCCAGCCAGGACAGGGGACCCTACGAGCAGTACTTC. It encodes CASQDRGPYEQYF.

The DNA of the CDR3 is TGTGCCAGCAGCCCAGTCGGCCTGAACACTGAAGCTTTCTTT. Translation: CASSPVGLNTEAFF. The chain has TRBV7-9 and TRBJ1-1; no definite D call. CDR1 SEHNR and CDR2 FQNEAQ come from the germline V gene (reference sequence). CDR3 size: 14 residues. V was pared by 5 bases and J by 0 bases, with 10 bases between.